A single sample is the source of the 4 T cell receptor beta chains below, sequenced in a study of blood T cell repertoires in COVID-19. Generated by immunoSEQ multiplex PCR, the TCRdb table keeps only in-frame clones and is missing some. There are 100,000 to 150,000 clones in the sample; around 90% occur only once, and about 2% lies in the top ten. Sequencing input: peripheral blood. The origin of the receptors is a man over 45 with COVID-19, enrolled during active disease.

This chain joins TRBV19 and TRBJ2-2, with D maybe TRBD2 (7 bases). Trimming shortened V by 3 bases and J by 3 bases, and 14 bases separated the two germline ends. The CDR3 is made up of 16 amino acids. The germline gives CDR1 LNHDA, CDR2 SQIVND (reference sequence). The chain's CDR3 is CASSILGGPDTGELFF. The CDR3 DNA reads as TGTGCCAGTAGTATCCTGGGGGGGCCGGACACCGGGGAGCTGTTTTTT.

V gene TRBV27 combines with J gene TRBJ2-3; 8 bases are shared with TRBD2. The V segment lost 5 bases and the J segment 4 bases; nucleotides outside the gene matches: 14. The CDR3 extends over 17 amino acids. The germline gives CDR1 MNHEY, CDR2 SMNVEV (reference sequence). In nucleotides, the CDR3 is TGTGCCAGCAGTCGCTTCCCGGGACTAGGTGGCTCAGATACGCAGTATTTT. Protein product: CASSRFPGLGGSDTQYF.

CDR3 protein: CASSLWTSEYNEQFF. The CDR3, as DNA: TGTGCCAGCAGCTTATGGACTAGCGAGTACAATGAGCAGTTCTTC. This chain links TRBV7-9 with TRBJ2-1, with TRBD2 matching over 9 bases. Trimming at V came to 2 bases and at J to 4 bases, leaving 3 bases not matched to a gene. This CDR3 contains 15 residues. The germline V gene encodes CDR1 SEHNR and CDR2 FQNEAQ (reference sequence).

The CDR3 region is CASLAGTSGANVLTF. The CDR3, as DNA: TGTGCCAGCCTGGCGGGCACCTCTGGGGCCAACGTCCTGACTTTC. V gene TRBV6-5 combines with J gene TRBJ2-6, with D possibly TRBD2 on 5 matching bases. Trimming pared 8 bases from V and 0 bases from J, leaving 11 bases between. The CDR3 has 15 amino acids. The V gene's germline CDR1 is MNHEY and CDR2 SVGAGI.